A single sample is the source of the 18 T cell receptor beta chains below, sequenced in a study of blood T cell repertoires in COVID-19. Data came from immunoSEQ multiplex PCR; TCRdb stores just in-frame clones and leaves some out. Of roughly 89,000 clones listed, roughly 80% are singletons. Sequencing was carried out using peripheral blood. The receptors were gathered from a woman between 65 and 79 years old with acute or convalescent COVID-19.

The chain is built from TRBV11-2 and TRBJ2-1; D ambiguous. The length of the CDR3 is 14 residues. Deletions cut 1 base from V and 4 bases from J, with 8 bases between. Germline-derived CDR1 and CDR2 are SGHAT and FQNNGV. CDR3 in amino acids: CASSLGTGYNEQFF. The CDR3 DNA reads as TGTGCCAGCAGCTTAGGAACCGGGTACAATGAGCAGTTCTTC.

V gene TRBV7-9 combines with J gene TRBJ2-1; D might be TRBD2 (7 bases). The CDR3 is made up of 16 amino acids. Germline CDR1 and CDR2: SEHNR and FQNEAQ (reference sequence). Trimming removed 1 base at V and 7 bases at J, with 17 bases between. The CDR3 DNA sequence: TGTGCCAGCAGCTTAGGTACAGGGAGGGCTATTAATGAGCAGTTCTTC. Protein: CASSLGTGRAINEQFF. Full variable domain (rest looked up from reference TRBV7-9 and TRBJ2-1): DTGVSQNPRHKITKRGQNVTFRCDPISEHNRLYWYRQTLGQGPEFLTYFQNEAQLEKSRLLSDRFSAERPKGSFSTLEIQRTEQGDSAMYLCASSLGTGRAINEQFFGPGTRLTVL.

The rearrangement uses TRBV3-1 (or the pseudogene TRBV3-2) and TRBJ1-2, with a tentative D call TRBD1 (5 bases). V shed 3 bases and J shed 5 bases, with 13 bases lying between them. CDR1 is LGHDT and CDR2 is YNNKEL in the germline V gene (reference sequence). The CDR3 has 14 amino acids. CDR3 sequence: CASSQPGGRYGYTF. DNA of the CDR3: TGTGCCAGCAGCCAGCCGGGGGGACGGTATGGCTACACCTTC.

The chain carries TRBV6-6 and TRBJ1-2, with 9 bases identical to TRBD1. V trimming: 0 bases; J trimming: 4 bases; junction bases outside the gene matches: 3. The CDR3 runs to 15 residues. CDR1 is MNHNY, CDR2 SVGAGI, per germline (reference sequence). The CDR3 protein is CASSYSGTGTYGYTF. CDR3 nucleotide sequence: TGTGCCAGCAGTTACTCCGGGACAGGGACCTATGGCTACACCTTC.

This clone has only a few counts. This chain links TRBV12-3 or TRBV12-4 with TRBJ1-5, with 9 nucleotides matching TRBD1. The junction had 2 bases not matched to a gene; V was cut back by 5 bases and J by 6 bases. The CDR3 has 13 amino acids. The CDR3 spells CASSPDRGQPQHF. The DNA of the CDR3 is TGTGCCAGCAGTCCGGACAGGGGTCAGCCCCAGCATTTT.

The chain is built from TRBV7-9 and TRBJ2-3, with TRBD2 identical over 10 bases. CDR3 length equals 13 residues. Germline V gene sequence: CDR1 SEHNR, CDR2 FQNEAQ (reference sequence). V lost 6 bases and J lost 3; bases outside the gene matches: 0. DNA for the CDR3: TGTGCCAGCAGAGCGGGAGGGACAGATACGCAGTATTTT. This encodes CASRAGGTDTQYF.

This chain links TRBV30 with TRBJ1-6, with TRBD1 identical over 7 bases. With 2 bases clipped from V and 11 bases from J, the junction kept 6 bases outside the gene matches. Per germline, CDR1 GTSNPN and CDR2 SVGIG (reference sequence). CDR3 length equals 13 residues. The CDR3 protein is CAWSRDRYTPLHF. CDR3 DNA: TGTGCCTGGAGTAGGGACAGATACACACCCCTCCACTTT.

The table lists this clone with a few counts. V usage is TRBV7-9 and J usage is TRBJ1-5; 7 nucleotides match TRBD1. Germline lookup yields CDR1 SEHNR and CDR2 FQNEAQ (reference sequence). V trimming: 5 bases; J trimming: 8 bases; junction bases outside the gene matches: 6. This CDR3 has 13 residues. The CDR3 loop is CASSGTAREPQHF. The DNA for the CDR3 is TGTGCCAGCAGCGGGACAGCAAGGGAGCCCCAGCATTTT.

The chain uses TRBV5-1 and TRBJ2-2, with unresolved D. Deletions cut 0 bases from V and 5 bases from J, with 11 bases between. Looked up from germline, CDR1 is SGHRS and CDR2 is YFSETQ. This CDR3 spans 15 amino acids. The CDR3 nucleotides read TGCGCCAGCAGCTTGGCTCTTAGCTGGACCGGGGAGCTGTTTTTT. It encodes CASSLALSWTGELFF.

The chain has TRBV30 and TRBJ2-1; D is ambiguous. There are 13 residues in the CDR3. Germline V gene sequence: CDR1 GTSNPN, CDR2 SVGIG (reference sequence). Trimming stripped 2 bases from V and 6 bases from J, with 11 bases between. This CDR3 reads CAWSPRAFNEQFF. CDR3 nucleotide sequence: TGTGCCTGGAGTCCCCGAGCCTTCAATGAGCAGTTCTTC.

The chain employs TRBV5-1 and TRBJ2-3; 14 positions match TRBD2. The germline gives CDR1 SGHRS, CDR2 YFSETQ. The CDR3 is 16 amino acids. The V segment lost 3 bases and the J segment 3 bases; nucleotides outside the gene matches: 3. DNA of the CDR3: TGCGCCAGCAGCTGGGGACTAGCGGGAGTAACAGATACGCAGTATTTT. As protein: CASSWGLAGVTDTQYF. The complete variable domain, with remaining parts taken from reference TRBV5-1 and TRBJ2-3, reads KAGVTQTPRYLIKTRGQQVTLSCSPISGHRSVSWYQQTPGQGLQFLFEYFSETQRNKGNFPGRFSGRQFSNSRSEMNVSTLELGDSALYLCASSWGLAGVTDTQYFGPGTRLTVL.

The chain carries TRBV7-3 and TRBJ2-1; the match to TRBD2 covers 7 bases. CDR3 length: 18 residues. Germline assignment: CDR1 SGHTA and CDR2 FQGTGA. V gave up 1 base and J gave up 6 bases; unmatched junction bases: 15. CDR3 loop: CASSLKGWDYEGANEQFF. The CDR3 nucleotides are TGTGCCAGCAGCTTAAAAGGATGGGACTACGAGGGTGCCAATGAGCAGTTCTTC.

The rearrangement uses TRBV5-1 and TRBJ2-5; 7 bases are a match to TRBD2. From germline, CDR1 is SGHRS and CDR2 YFSETQ. The CDR3 is 14 residues long. With 6 bases clipped from V and 7 bases from J, the junction kept 12 bases outside the gene matches. The CDR3 region is CASKLAGVMGTQYF. The DNA for the CDR3 is TGCGCCAGCAAGTTGGCGGGGGTCATGGGGACCCAGTACTTC.

The V and J genes are TRBV28 and TRBJ1-2, with no clear D. There are 13 residues in the CDR3. The germline gives CDR1 MDHEN, CDR2 SYDVKM. V lost 3 bases, J lost 4 bases, and 9 bases lay in between. CDR3 residues: CASSFRLSYGYTF. As DNA, the CDR3 is TGTGCCAGCAGTTTTCGACTGAGCTATGGCTACACCTTC.

V usage is TRBV9 and J usage is TRBJ1-1; tentatively, D is TRBD1 (5 bases). V was cut by 4 bases and J by 2 bases, with 9 bases left in between. This CDR3 is 13 amino acids long. Germline lookup yields CDR1 SGDLS and CDR2 YYNGEE. CDR3 DNA sequence: TGTGCCAGCAGCTTCCAGGGTAACACTGAAGCTTTCTTT. Its translation is CASSFQGNTEAFF.

The CDR3 region has the DNA TGTGCCAGCAGCTTAACTAGGGGGCCTGGGGCCAACGTCCTGACTTTC. It is translated as CASSLTRGPGANVLTF. The rearrangement links TRBV7-3 to TRBJ2-6, with 7 bases lining up with TRBD1. Germline CDR1 reads SGHTA; CDR2 reads FQGTGA. This CDR3 spans 16 amino acids. After removal of 0 bases from V and 2 bases from J, the junction contained 1 base not matched to a gene.

The rearrangement links TRBV5-5 to TRBJ2-2; 9 bases match TRBD1. The CDR3 covers 15 residues. With 3 bases clipped from V and 0 bases from J, the junction kept 0 bases outside the gene matches. The germline V gene has CDR1 SGHKS and CDR2 YYEKEE (reference sequence). The CDR3 DNA is TGTGCCAGCAGCTGGGACAGGGCGAACACCGGGGAGCTGTTTTTT. This codes for CASSWDRANTGELFF.

The chain employs TRBV28 and TRBJ2-7; TRBD1 matches 9 bases. This CDR3 has 16 amino acids. Germline V lookup: CDR1 MDHEN, CDR2 SYDVKM. V lost 6 bases and J lost 3; bases outside the gene matches: 12. As DNA, the CDR3 is TGTGCCAGCAGCCCGGGACAGGGCAAACCAAACTACGAGCAGTACTTC. This encodes CASSPGQGKPNYEQYF.